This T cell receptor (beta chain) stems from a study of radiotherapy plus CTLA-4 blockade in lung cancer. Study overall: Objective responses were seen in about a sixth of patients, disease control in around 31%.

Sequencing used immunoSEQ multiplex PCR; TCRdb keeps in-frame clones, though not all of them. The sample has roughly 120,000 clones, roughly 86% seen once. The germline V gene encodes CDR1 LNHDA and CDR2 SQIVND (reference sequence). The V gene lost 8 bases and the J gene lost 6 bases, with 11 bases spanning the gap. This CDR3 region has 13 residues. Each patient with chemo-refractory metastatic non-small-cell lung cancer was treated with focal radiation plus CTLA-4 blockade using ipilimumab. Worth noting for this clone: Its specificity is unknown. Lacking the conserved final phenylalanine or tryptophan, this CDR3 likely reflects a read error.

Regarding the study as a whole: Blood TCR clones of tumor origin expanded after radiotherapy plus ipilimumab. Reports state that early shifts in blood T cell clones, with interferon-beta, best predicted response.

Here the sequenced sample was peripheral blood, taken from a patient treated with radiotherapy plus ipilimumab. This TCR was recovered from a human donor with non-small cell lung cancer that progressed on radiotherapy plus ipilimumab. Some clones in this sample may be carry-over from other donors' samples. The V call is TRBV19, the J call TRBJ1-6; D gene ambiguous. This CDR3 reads CASSRGFNSPLHL. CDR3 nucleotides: TGTGCCAGTTCACGGGGATTTAATTCACCCCTCCACCTT.